This T cell receptor beta chain was retrieved from a study of T cell changes during pregnancy in multiple sclerosis. V was pared by 5 bases and J by 5 bases, with 10 bases of the junction left unmatched. Germline lookup yields CDR1 SGHRS and CDR2 YFSETQ. This CDR3 region has 16 residues. The repertoire was sequenced with immunoSEQ multiplex PCR; TCRdb's copy has only in-frame clones and lacks some. The sample has roughly 72,000 clones; approximately 93% are singletons. The sample was CD4+ T cells from peripheral blood mononuclear cells, taken after pregnancy. The chain uses TRBV5-1 and TRBJ2-5, with 12 nucleotides matching TRBD1. This receptor was obtained from a female donor with multiple sclerosis, enrolled in a pregnancy study. CDR3 DNA sequence: TGCGCCAGCAGTCAACCCGGGACAGGGGGCGCGGAGACCCAGTACTTC. This gives the protein CASSQPGTGGAETQYF.